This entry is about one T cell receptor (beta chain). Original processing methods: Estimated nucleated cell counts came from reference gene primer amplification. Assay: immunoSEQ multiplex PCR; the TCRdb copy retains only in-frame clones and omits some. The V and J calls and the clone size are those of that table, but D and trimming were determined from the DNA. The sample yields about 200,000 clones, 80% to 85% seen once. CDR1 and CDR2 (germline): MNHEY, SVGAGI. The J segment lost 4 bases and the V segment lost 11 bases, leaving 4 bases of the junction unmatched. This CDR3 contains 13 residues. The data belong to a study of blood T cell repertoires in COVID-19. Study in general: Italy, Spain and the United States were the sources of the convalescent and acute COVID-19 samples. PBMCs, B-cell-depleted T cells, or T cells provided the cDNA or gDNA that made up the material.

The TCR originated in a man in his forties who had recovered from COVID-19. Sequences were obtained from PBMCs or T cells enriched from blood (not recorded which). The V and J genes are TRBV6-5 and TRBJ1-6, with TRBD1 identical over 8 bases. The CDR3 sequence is CAGRTGYNSPLHF. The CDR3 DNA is TGTGCCGGGAGGACAGGGTATAATTCACCCCTCCACTTT.